The rows below give T cell receptor beta chains drawn from one sample of a study of T cell responses to AZD1222 COVID-19 vaccine. This table comes from immunoSEQ multiplex PCR, and its TCRdb copy is limited to in-frame clones, with some not included. The table records approximately 81,000 clones, around four fifths of them present only once. Sequencing used peripheral blood, obtained 28 days after the second AZD1222 dose. The receptors were gathered from an adult who received the AZD1222 COVID-19 vaccine. CDR3s include the opening cysteine and the closing phenylalanine or tryptophan. Each record gives: D gene, J gene, V gene, clone size, CDR3 DNA, CDR3 protein. D genes are given only for firm matches. Size is omitted from some rows. Given values are once, few, many or a class for expanded clones.

d_gene: .
j_gene: TRBJ2-7
v_gene: TRBV12-3/TRBV12-4
abundance: .
CDR3nt: TGTGCCAGCAGTTTGGAAAGTCCCTACGAGCAGTACTTC
CDR3aa: CASSLESPYEQYF

d_gene: .
j_gene: TRBJ1-2
v_gene: TRBV2
abundance: .
CDR3nt: TGTGCCAGCACTAGACAGGAGAGCTACACCTTC
CDR3aa: CASTRQESYTF

d_gene: TRBD1
j_gene: TRBJ2-7
v_gene: TRBV5-1
abundance: .
CDR3nt: TGCGCCAGCACCTTCGCGACAGGGGCCACCTACGAGCAGTACTTC
CDR3aa: CASTFATGATYEQYF

d_gene: TRBD1
j_gene: TRBJ2-7
v_gene: TRBV30
abundance: once
CDR3nt: TGTGCCTGGAGTCACGGGACAGGGGGCAGAGAGCAGTACTTC
CDR3aa: CAWSHGTGGREQYF

d_gene: .
j_gene: TRBJ2-2
v_gene: TRBV10-3
abundance: .
CDR3nt: TGTGCCATCAGTGGGGGACTTGGGGGCGGGGAGCTGTTTTTT
CDR3aa: CAISGGLGGGELFF

d_gene: .
j_gene: TRBJ2-1
v_gene: TRBV7-9
abundance: .
CDR3nt: TGTGCCAGCAGCTTAGGGGCGAGGGACGGAAACAATGAGCAGTTCTTC
CDR3aa: CASSLGARDGNNEQFF

d_gene: .
j_gene: TRBJ2-3
v_gene: TRBV28
abundance: .
CDR3nt: TGTGCCAGCAGTTTAGGCACAGATACGCAGTATTTT
CDR3aa: CASSLGTDTQYF

d_gene: TRBD2
j_gene: TRBJ2-5
v_gene: TRBV28
abundance: .
CDR3nt: TGTGCCAGCAGAAGGGGACTAGGCCACGAGACCCAGTACTTC
CDR3aa: CASRRGLGHETQYF

d_gene: TRBD1
j_gene: TRBJ2-7
v_gene: TRBV18
abundance: .
CDR3nt: TGTGCCAGCTCACCGTCAGGGGGCGTCTACGAGCAGTACTTC
CDR3aa: CASSPSGGVYEQYF

d_gene: .
j_gene: TRBJ1-1
v_gene: TRBV3-1/TRBV3-2
abundance: .
CDR3nt: TGTGCCAGCAGCTCGAACAGGCAAGCTTTCTTT
CDR3aa: CASSSNRQAFF

d_gene: .
j_gene: TRBJ1-3
v_gene: TRBV29-1
abundance: .
CDR3nt: TGCAGCGTTGAATTTACGAGAAACACCATATATTTT
CDR3aa: CSVEFTRNTIYF

d_gene: TRBD1
j_gene: TRBJ2-2
v_gene: TRBV5-1
abundance: .
CDR3nt: TGCGCCAGCAGCAGACGACAGGGGTCACCCACCGGGGAGCTGTTTTTT
CDR3aa: CASSRRQGSPTGELFF

d_gene: .
j_gene: TRBJ1-2
v_gene: TRBV4-3
abundance: .
CDR3nt: TGCGCCAGCAGCCAAGCAGCTTCACAGGGAGGGTTTGGCTACACCTTC
CDR3aa: CASSQAASQGGFGYTF

d_gene: TRBD1
j_gene: TRBJ1-2
v_gene: TRBV28
abundance: medium-sized
CDR3nt: TGTGCCAGCAGTCCCCGACAGGGGGCAAGGTATGGCTACACCTTC
CDR3aa: CASSPRQGARYGYTF

d_gene: .
j_gene: TRBJ1-2
v_gene: TRBV19
abundance: once
CDR3nt: TGTGCCAGTAGCCCTCGGGGCTATGGCTACACCTTC
CDR3aa: CASSPRGYGYTF

d_gene: TRBD1
j_gene: TRBJ2-1
v_gene: TRBV16
abundance: .
CDR3nt: TGTGCCAGCAGCCAATCTCAGGGGGCGAATGAGCAGTTCTTC
CDR3aa: CASSQSQGANEQFF

d_gene: .
j_gene: TRBJ1-2
v_gene: TRBV9
abundance: .
CDR3nt: TGTGCCAGCAGCGCCGACGGTGGCTACACCTTC
CDR3aa: CASSADGGYTF

d_gene: .
j_gene: TRBJ1-5
v_gene: TRBV6-2/TRBV6-3
abundance: .
CDR3nt: TGTGCCAGCAGTTTGAACACCGGCGGAGGTCAGCCCCAGCATTTT
CDR3aa: CASSLNTGGGQPQHF

d_gene: .
j_gene: TRBJ1-3
v_gene: TRBV11-3
abundance: .
CDR3nt: TGTGCCAGCAGCTTAGATGGGGCAGCTGGAAACACCATATATTTT
CDR3aa: CASSLDGAAGNTIYF

d_gene: .
j_gene: TRBJ2-2
v_gene: TRBV5-8
abundance: .
CDR3nt: TGTGCCAGCAGCTTGGTCCGGTCCGGGGAGCTGTTTTTT
CDR3aa: CASSLVRSGELFF

d_gene: TRBD2
j_gene: TRBJ2-2
v_gene: TRBV9
abundance: .
CDR3nt: TGTGCCAGCAGCGTAGAAGGAGCGGGATCGAACACCGGGGAGCTGTTTTTT
CDR3aa: CASSVEGAGSNTGELFF

d_gene: .
j_gene: TRBJ2-1
v_gene: TRBV6-2/TRBV6-3
abundance: few
CDR3nt: TGTGCCAGCAGTTACGCAGGGACAAACTCCTACAATGAGCAGTTCTTC
CDR3aa: CASSYAGTNSYNEQFF

d_gene: .
j_gene: TRBJ1-5
v_gene: TRBV7-9
abundance: .
CDR3nt: TGTGCCAGCAGCGCAGGGATAAGCAATCAGCCCCAGCATTTT
CDR3aa: CASSAGISNQPQHF

d_gene: .
j_gene: TRBJ2-3
v_gene: TRBV4-2
abundance: .
CDR3nt: TGTGCCAGCAGCCAAGTACCGACCGCCACTGGCACAGATACGCAGTATTTT
CDR3aa: CASSQVPTATGTDTQYF

d_gene: TRBD1
j_gene: TRBJ1-1
v_gene: TRBV3-1/TRBV3-2
abundance: .
CDR3nt: TGTGCCAGCAGTGCCGGGACAGGGGTCACTGAAGCTTTCTTT
CDR3aa: CASSAGTGVTEAFF

d_gene: .
j_gene: TRBJ2-2
v_gene: TRBV7-8
abundance: .
CDR3nt: TGTGCCAGCAGCTTACCCCGAAGACAGAACACCGGGGAGCTGTTTTTT
CDR3aa: CASSLPRRQNTGELFF

d_gene: TRBD1
j_gene: TRBJ1-6
v_gene: TRBV9
abundance: .
CDR3nt: TGTGCCAGCAGCGCGGACAGGCGAGGTTCACCCCTCCACTTT
CDR3aa: CASSADRRGSPLHF

d_gene: TRBD1
j_gene: TRBJ1-3
v_gene: TRBV19
abundance: once
CDR3nt: TGTGCCAGTACCCACCCCGGGACAGCCTCTGGAAACACCATATATTTT
CDR3aa: CASTHPGTASGNTIYF